This entry concerns a single TCR beta chain. The investigators amplified TCR beta CDR3 regions from RNA transcripts. TCR CDR3 underwent first-round RT-PCR with the HTBI primer set. TCRdb analysed the multiplex PCR reads with MiXCR anew, one entry per CDR3 protein. The sample shows 600,000 to 650,000 distinct CDR3 sequences, 15% to 20% of them seen only once. This entry belongs to a study of T cells in Graves' hyperthyroidism and ophthalmopathy. In the study overall: The authors collected peripheral blood at initial diagnosis, before any treatment.

On the basis of clinical symptoms, serum thyroxine and TRAb, thyroid ultrasound and orbital computed tomography, diagnoses were made. The sequencing input was blood. This TCR was sampled from a woman in her thirties with Graves' hyperthyroidism.

The CDR3 nucleotides read TGTGCCAGCAGCTTACCTGGGGACCGAGCTATATCCTACGAGCAGTACTTC. Its translation is CASSLPGDRAISYEQYF. This chain joins TRBV7-9 and TRBJ2-7, with D tentatively TRBD1 or TRBD2 (5 bases each). The germline V gene encodes CDR1 SEHNR and CDR2 FQNEAQ (reference sequence). CDR3 size: 17 residues. Trimming removed 2 bases at V and 1 base at J, with 18 bases between.